One TCR beta chain is described in this entry. This sample is drawn from a study of blood T cell repertoires in COVID-19. Study-level information: Samples came from the United States, Italy and Spain, spanning acute and convalescent COVID-19. The cDNA or gDNA used as material had been derived from T cells, B-cell-depleted T cells, or PBMCs.

CDR1 LGHNA and CDR2 YSLEER come from the germline V gene. This CDR3 has 16 amino acids. Losses at the gene ends were 1 base for V and 11 bases for J; bases not matched to a gene: 9. Source study methods: Amplification of reference gene primers provided the estimated nucleated cell counts. The data were produced by immunoSEQ multiplex PCR, yet TCRdb's version contains in-frame clones alone and is incomplete. V and J calls and clone size are those listed in that table; D and trimming were worked out from the DNA. Of approximately 300,000 clones in the sample, approximately 84% were seen once. The chain links TRBV4-3 to TRBJ1-6; 9 bases align to TRBD1. Sequencing was done on a sample of peripheral blood. The sequence derives from a person in their 70s with COVID-19, enrolled during active disease. DNA for the CDR3: TGCGCCAGCAGCCAAGCTTCGGGCGGGACAGGGACACCCCTCCACTTT. It translates to CASSQASGGTGTPLHF.